A single sample is the source of the 31 T cell receptor beta chains below, sequenced in a study of ipilimumab plus nivolumab after autologous stem cell transplantation. Only in-frame clones appear in the TCRdb table, and some are missing; sequencing was by immunoSEQ multiplex PCR. The top ten clones hold around 1% of a sample with some 41,000 clones, more than 85% of them seen once. Sample: PBMCs, taken in a trial of ipilimumab plus nivolumab as post-transplant consolidation. The receptor set was obtained from a male donor with multiple myeloma.

The rearrangement links TRBV5-1 to TRBJ2-1, with 10 bases matching TRBD1. This CDR3 has 17 amino acids. CDR1 and CDR2 from the germline V gene are SGHRS and YFSETQ. V was pared by 1 base and J by 4 bases, with 8 bases of the junction left unmatched. This chain's CDR3 is CASSLSLGQGPYNEQFF. CDR3 nucleotide sequence: TGCGCCAGCAGCTTGTCGCTGGGACAGGGGCCTTACAATGAGCAGTTCTTC.

This chain links TRBV7-2 with TRBJ2-2; D tentatively reads TRBD1 or TRBD2 (6 bases each). There are 16 residues in the CDR3. Germline V gene data show CDR1 as SGHTA and CDR2 as FQGNSA. The V end lost 5 bases, the J end lost 4 bases, and 17 bases lay between the germline ends. Written as DNA, the CDR3 is TGTGCCAGCAGCCCGCCTGGGGGGCGGGCCACCGGGGAGCTGTTTTTT. Its protein product is CASSPPGGRATGELFF.

The rearrangement uses TRBV6-5 and TRBJ2-7; D call uncertain. V was cut by 6 bases and J by 0 bases, with 15 bases left in between. The germline CDR1 and CDR2 sequences are MNHEY and SVGAGI. The CDR3 is made up of 15 amino acids. The CDR3 DNA reads as TGTGCCAGCAGGCTACGCCGGGCTAGCTCCTACGAGCAGTACTTC. It translates to CASRLRRASSYEQYF.

This clone is a singleton in its sample. The V gene is TRBV2, the J gene TRBJ1-4; tentatively, D is TRBD1 (6 bases). Per germline, CDR1 SNHLY and CDR2 FYNNEI. This CDR3 region has 15 residues. Between the trimmed V and J ends, which lost 7 bases and 7 bases, there was a span of 19 bases. Here the CDR3 DNA reads TGTGCCAGCACTACCCAGGACAGCAGGAGTGAAAAACTGTTTTTT. This sequence encodes CASTTQDSRSEKLFF.

This sequence joins TRBV7-3 and TRBJ2-7, with 8 bases identical to TRBD2. V lost 5 bases, J lost 2 bases, and 8 bases stayed unmatched. This CDR3 has 15 residues. From germline, CDR1 is SGHTA and CDR2 FQGTGA. The CDR3 loop is CASSLSGSLAYEQYF. The CDR3 nucleotides read TGTGCCAGCAGCCTCAGCGGGAGTCTCGCCTACGAGCAGTACTTC.

The chain combines TRBV11-3 with TRBJ2-1; D is uncertain. This CDR3 spans 12 amino acids. Deletions cut 0 bases from V and 9 bases from J, with 6 bases between. Germline CDR1 is SGHNT and CDR2 is YENEEA. Here the CDR3 reads CASSLDRGEQFF. DNA for the CDR3: TGTGCCAGCAGCTTAGATCGCGGTGAGCAGTTCTTC.

This chain uses TRBV25-1 with TRBJ2-3; weak D call: TRBD2 (5 bases). V lost 6 bases to trimming and J lost 2 bases, with 15 bases between them. The V gene's germline CDR1 is MGHDK and CDR2 SYGVNS. CDR3 size: 15 residues. In DNA form, the CDR3 reads TGTGCCAGCAGCCCGTCAACTGGACTCACAGATACGCAGTATTTT. The encoded protein is CASSPSTGLTDTQYF.

The chain carries TRBV6-1 and TRBJ1-2; no reliable D call. Germline CDR1 reads MNHNS; CDR2 reads SASEGT. There are 15 residues in the CDR3. V dropped 6 bases and J dropped 4 bases, with 18 bases sitting between them. This CDR3 reads CASRWAGEGAYGYTF. CDR3 nucleotide sequence: TGTGCCAGCAGATGGGCGGGAGAGGGCGCCTATGGCTACACCTTC.

The V gene is TRBV4-1, the J gene TRBJ2-7; TRBD2 aligns across 9 bases. This CDR3 region has 16 residues. The germline CDR1 and CDR2 sequences are MGHRA and YSYEKL. V shed 5 bases, J shed 3 bases, and the junction held 11 bases outside the gene matches. CDR3 in DNA: TGCGCCAGCAGCGTTAGATCGGGACTAGCTCTCTACGAGCAGTACTTC. This translates into CASSVRSGLALYEQYF.

Only one count was recorded for this clone. V gene TRBV7-3 combines with J gene TRBJ2-6; D remains unclear. The CDR3 sequence is 15 residues long. Trimming took 2 bases from V and 2 from J, leaving 7 bases between them. From germline, CDR1 is SGHTA and CDR2 FQGTGA. The CDR3: CASSLYGAGANVLTF. For the CDR3, the DNA is TGTGCCAGCAGCTTATATGGGGCTGGGGCCAACGTCCTGACTTTC.

This clone has only a few counts. The genes are TRBV19 and TRBJ2-7; D is uncertain. V was clipped by 7 bases and J by 8 bases, with 3 bases between them. Germline V gives CDR1 LNHDA, CDR2 SQIVND (reference sequence). This CDR3 region has 8 residues. CDR3 sequence reads: CASIKQYF. In nucleotides, the CDR3 is TGTGCCAGTATAAAGCAGTACTTC. Together with reference TRBV19 and TRBJ2-7, the CDR3 gives the full variable domain: DGGITQSPKYLFRKEGQNVTLSCEQNLNHDAMYWYRQDPGQGLRLIYYSQIVNDFQKGDIAEGYSVSREKKESFPLTVTSAQKNPTAFYLCASIKQYFGPGTRLTVT.

The V and J genes are TRBV15 and TRBJ2-7, with 11 bases matching TRBD2. The CDR3 is made up of 16 amino acids. Looked up from germline, CDR1 is LNHNV and CDR2 is YYDKDF (reference sequence). V shed 1 base, J shed 3 bases, and the junction held 5 bases outside the gene matches. In DNA form, the CDR3 reads TGTGCCACCAGCAGAGGGGGGACTAGCGGAGTCTACGAGCAGTACTTC. This gives the protein CATSRGGTSGVYEQYF.

The chain has TRBV7-2 and TRBJ1-2; no reliable D call. CDR1 and CDR2 from the germline V gene are SGHTA and FQGNSA. V lost 5 bases to trimming and J lost 5 bases, with 21 bases between them. The CDR3 consists of 16 residues. The CDR3 DNA reads as TGTGCCAGCAGCGTGGCGGTTACGACACTGGATTATGGCTACACCTTC. This codes for CASSVAVTTLDYGYTF.

The chain combines TRBV7-2 with TRBJ2-2; 10 bases are shared with TRBD1. This CDR3 comprises 15 residues. Per the germline V gene, CDR1 is SGHTA and CDR2 is FQGNSA. Trimming at V came to 8 bases and at J to 5 bases, leaving 8 bases not matched to a gene. This CDR3 is CASLGRTGGTGELFF. CDR3 DNA: TGTGCCAGCTTGGGGCGGACAGGGGGAACCGGGGAGCTGTTTTTT.

J is TRBJ2-1 and V is TRBV28; 12 positions agree with TRBD2. CDR3 length: 15 amino acids. V lost 5 bases, J lost 5 bases, and 4 bases stayed unmatched. Germline CDR1 reads MDHEN; CDR2 reads SYDVKM. The CDR3 sequence: CASSPRLAGDNEQFF. The CDR3 DNA follows: TGTGCCAGCAGTCCCCGACTAGCGGGAGACAATGAGCAGTTCTTC. Full variable domain (missing parts from reference TRBV28 and TRBJ2-1): DVKVTQSSRYLVKRTGEKVFLECVQDMDHENMFWYRQDPGLGLRLIYFSYDVKMKEKGDIPEGYSVSREKKERFSLILESASTNQTSMYLCASSPRLAGDNEQFFGPGTRLTVL.

The chain carries TRBV4-3 and TRBJ2-7, with D perhaps given as TRBD1 or TRBD2 (5 bases each). V was trimmed by 1 base and J by 5 bases, leaving 15 bases between them. The CDR3 is 15 amino acids. In germline, CDR1 is LGHNA, CDR2 YSLEER. CDR3 region: CASSQGDRPVDEQYF. The CDR3 bases are TGCGCCAGCAGCCAAGGGGACCGCCCTGTGGACGAGCAGTACTTC.

The rearrangement links TRBV6-5 to TRBJ2-7; the match to TRBD2 covers 11 bases. This CDR3 contains 13 residues. CDR1 and CDR2 from the germline V gene are MNHEY and SVGAGI. V shed 7 bases, J shed 6 bases, and the junction held 5 bases outside the gene matches. CDR3 in DNA: TGTGCCAGCAAACTAGCGGGAGTGGCCGAGCAGTACTTC. The encoded protein is CASKLAGVAEQYF.

This chain joins TRBV5-1 and TRBJ2-5; D is undetermined. The V gene lost 0 bases and the J gene lost 0 bases, with 6 bases spanning the gap. In germline, CDR1 is SGHRS, CDR2 YFSETQ. CDR3 length equals 14 residues. CDR3 residues: CASSLEANQETQYF. The DNA for the CDR3 is TGCGCCAGCAGCTTGGAAGCGAACCAAGAGACCCAGTACTTC. Based on the CDR3 plus reference TRBV5-1 and TRBJ2-5, the full variable domain is KAGVTQTPRYLIKTRGQQVTLSCSPISGHRSVSWYQQTPGQGLQFLFEYFSETQRNKGNFPGRFSGRQFSNSRSEMNVSTLELGDSALYLCASSLEANQETQYFGPGTRLLVL.

This sequence joins TRBV7-3 and TRBJ1-2; TRBD1 aligns across 11 bases. Trimming took 8 bases from V and 1 from J; bases not matched to a gene: 9. Germline assignment: CDR1 SGHTA and CDR2 FQGTGA. The CDR3 length is 16 residues. DNA for the CDR3: TGTGCCAGCGGTGCCGGCGGGACAGGGGGTAACTATGGCTACACCTTC. Translating gives CASGAGGTGGNYGYTF.

The chain links TRBV19 to TRBJ2-7; weak D call: TRBD2 (5 bases). Germline-derived CDR1 and CDR2 are LNHDA and SQIVND (reference sequence). Trimming shortened V by 3 bases and J by 7 bases, and 7 bases separated the two germline ends. The CDR3 consists of 11 residues. The CDR3: CASSITREQYF. CDR3 coding DNA: TGTGCCAGTAGTATTACTAGGGAGCAGTACTTC.

The genes are TRBV27 and TRBJ2-1; the D is unclear. This CDR3 is built from 12 residues. V lost 5 bases, J lost 4 bases, and 6 bases lay in between. CDR1 is MNHEY, CDR2 SMNVEV, per germline (reference sequence). This CDR3 reads CASSPSYNEQFF. CDR3 nucleotide sequence: TGTGCCAGCAGTCCCTCTTACAATGAGCAGTTCTTC.

The V gene is TRBV29-1, the J gene TRBJ2-1, with a weak D call TRBD1 (5 bases). The CDR3 has 14 residues. Trimming pared 1 base from V and 4 bases from J, leaving 11 bases between. Germline CDR1 SQVTM, CDR2 ANQGSEA. The CDR3, as DNA: TGCAGCGTTGAAGGGGTGACAGAATACAATGAGCAGTTCTTC. The encoded protein is CSVEGVTEYNEQFF.

The V gene is TRBV18, the J gene TRBJ2-1; D possibly corresponds to TRBD1 (5 bases). The V end lost 4 bases, the J end lost 6 bases, and 22 bases lay between the germline ends. CDR3 length equals 17 residues. Germline loops: CDR1 KGHSH, CDR2 LQKENI. Written as DNA, the CDR3 is TGTGCCAGCTCACAGACCCTGGTGACTGGGGCCGCCAATGAGCAGTTCTTC. This gives the protein CASSQTLVTGAANEQFF. Together with reference TRBV18 and TRBJ2-1, the CDR3 gives the full variable domain: NAGVMQNPRHLVRRRGQEARLRCSPMKGHSHVYWYRQLPEEGLKFMVYLQKENIIDESGMPKERFSAEFPKEGPSILRIQQVVRGDSAAYFCASSQTLVTGAANEQFFGPGTRLTVL.

This rearrangement joins TRBV28 to TRBJ1-1; tentative D call: TRBD1 (6 bases). This CDR3 comprises 13 residues. In germline, CDR1 is MDHEN, CDR2 SYDVKM. The V end was cut by 7 bases, the J end by 1 base, with 10 bases between. The CDR3 DNA reads TGTGCCAGCAACCTACAGGGGAACACTGAAGCTTTCTTT. Its translation: CASNLQGNTEAFF.

The chain links TRBV7-2 to TRBJ2-5; 11 positions agree with TRBD2. CDR1 is SGHTA, CDR2 FQGNSA, per germline. The CDR3 extends over 16 amino acids. With 3 bases clipped from V and 5 bases from J, the junction kept 8 bases outside the gene matches. The CDR3 nucleotides read TGTGCCAGCAGCTTCACTAGCGGGAGTCCCGTGGAGACCCAGTACTTC. The encoded protein is CASSFTSGSPVETQYF.

The J gene is TRBJ1-3, the V gene TRBV7-6; D remains ambiguous. This CDR3 spans 14 amino acids. V dropped 1 base and J dropped 4 bases, with 8 bases sitting between them. Germline V lookup: CDR1 SGHVS, CDR2 FNYEAQ. The CDR3 nucleotides are TGTGCCAGCAGCTTAGAATCGTACGGAAACACCATATATTTT. It translates to CASSLESYGNTIYF.

This chain joins TRBV20-1 and TRBJ1-2; D is ambiguous. Deletions cut 2 bases from V and 6 bases from J, with 7 bases between. Germline CDR1 DFQATT, CDR2 SNEGSKA (reference sequence). This CDR3 has 11 residues. The CDR3 DNA sequence: TGCAGTGCTAGACCCGGAGATGGCTACACCTTC. It encodes CSARPGDGYTF.

The rearrangement links TRBV19 to TRBJ2-1; D is unresolved. The CDR3 has 12 residues. CDR1 and CDR2 (germline): LNHDA, SQIVND (reference sequence). V was cut by 2 bases and J by 7 bases, with 6 bases left in between. In nucleotides, the CDR3 is TGTGCCAGTAGTATACCGCGAAATGAGCAGTTCTTC. Its protein product is CASSIPRNEQFF.

The gene calls are TRBV6-5 and TRBJ2-5; weak D call: TRBD1 (6 bases). Germline CDR1 and CDR2: MNHEY and SVGAGI. Between the trimmed V and J ends, which lost 0 bases and 4 bases, there was a span of 9 bases. The CDR3 runs 14 residues. Here the CDR3 reads CASSYSSGVETQYF. DNA of the CDR3: TGTGCCAGCAGTTACTCGTCAGGGGTAGAGACCCAGTACTTC.

The CDR3 protein is CASSYQADSPLHF. As DNA, the CDR3 is TGTGCCAGCAGTTACCAGGCAGATTCACCCCTCCACTTT. The J gene is TRBJ1-6, the V gene TRBV6-6; unclear D gene. The CDR3 contains 13 residues. From germline, CDR1 is MNHNY and CDR2 SVGAGI (reference sequence). V lost 2 bases and J lost 8, with 7 bases in between.

This chain connects TRBV7-6 to TRBJ1-4; no definite D call. Trimming took 7 bases from V and 0 from J, leaving 9 bases between them. Germline-derived CDR1 and CDR2 are SGHVS and FNYEAQ. The CDR3 loop spans 14 amino acids. CDR3 region: CASTKGTTNEKLFF. The CDR3 DNA sequence: TGTGCCAGCACCAAAGGGACAACTAATGAAAAACTGTTTTTT.